A single sample is the source of the 20 T cell receptor beta chains below, sequenced in a study of shared clonotypes between healthy human individuals. Measured with immunoSEQ multiplex PCR; TCRdb has only the in-frame clones, and not every one. Found here are approximately 2.5 million clones, 90% to 95% of them singletons; the top ten hold approximately 0.35%. Specimen: naive CD4+ T cells from PBMCs. The subset here: CD45RA+ positively selected. Receptors originate from a man aged 18 to 29 in good health. Some clones in this sample may be carry-over from other donors' samples.

The chain carries TRBV5-1 and TRBJ2-5; tentatively, D is TRBD1 (6 bases). V lost 4 bases to trimming and J lost 2 bases, with 18 bases between them. Looked up from germline, CDR1 is SGHRS and CDR2 is YFSETQ. This CDR3 spans 16 amino acids. The CDR3 coding sequence is TGCGCCAGCAGCCCCGGGCAGGGGCCGACACAAGAGACCCAGTACTTC. Protein product: CASSPGQGPTQETQYF.

This rearrangement joins TRBV4-2 to TRBJ2-5, with TRBD2 identical over 10 bases. The V segment lost 3 bases and the J segment 0 bases; nucleotides outside the gene matches: 13. The CDR3 contains 19 residues. CDR1 LGHNA and CDR2 YNFKEQ come from the germline V gene. Written as DNA, the CDR3 is TGTGCCAGCAGCCAGGATGCGGGACTAGCGCAGCTGTACCAAGAGACCCAGTACTTC. Residues: CASSQDAGLAQLYQETQYF.

This clone was detected once. This rearrangement joins TRBV28 to TRBJ1-2, with a possible D match to TRBD1 (6 bases). This CDR3 is built from 13 residues. In germline, CDR1 is MDHEN, CDR2 SYDVKM. Trimming shortened V by 1 base and J by 8 bases, and 11 bases separated the two germline ends. CDR3 sequence: CASSLSQGQGYTF. In DNA form, the CDR3 reads TGTGCCAGCAGTTTATCCCAGGGGCAAGGCTACACCTTC.

The chain combines TRBV5-5 with TRBJ1-3; D call uncertain. Between the trimmed V and J ends, which lost 4 bases and 0 bases, there was a span of 8 bases. Germline CDR1 SGHKS, CDR2 YYEKEE (reference sequence). The CDR3 runs 14 residues. The CDR3 sequence: CASSPDLSGNTIYF. The CDR3 bases are TGTGCCAGCAGCCCTGACCTCTCTGGAAACACCATATATTTT.

The gene calls are TRBV27 and TRBJ2-7; D is undetermined. This CDR3 is built from 12 residues. Between the trimmed V and J ends, which lost 4 bases and 6 bases, there was a span of 10 bases. The germline V gene encodes CDR1 MNHEY and CDR2 SMNVEV (reference sequence). The CDR3 DNA sequence: TGTGCCAGCAGTTCTCCCTATTCCGAGCAGTACTTC. It translates to CASSSPYSEQYF.

The CDR3 loop reads CASSLFYATAKNIQYF. In DNA, the CDR3 is TGTGCCAGCAGTTTATTTTACGCAACAGCGAAAAACATTCAGTACTTC. V usage is TRBV27 and J usage is TRBJ2-4; D is unclear. The germline V gene has CDR1 MNHEY and CDR2 SMNVEV (reference sequence). Trimming pared 1 base from V and 4 bases from J, leaving 14 bases between. There are 16 residues in the CDR3.

The chain joins TRBV28 to TRBJ1-5; possible D gene TRBD1, 5 bases. The ends were cut back, 5 bases at V and 2 bases at J, with 22 bases in the middle. Germline values: CDR1 MDHEN, CDR2 SYDVKM. The CDR3 sequence is 18 residues long. CDR3 region: CASSPSLSAGRRNQPQHF. The CDR3 nucleotides read TGTGCCAGCAGTCCCTCCCTTTCGGCAGGGCGACGCAATCAGCCCCAGCATTTT.

The V call is TRBV5-1, the J call TRBJ1-2; 8 bases match TRBD1. The junction had 8 bases not matched to a gene; V was cut back by 4 bases and J by 6 bases. CDR3 length: 14 amino acids. CDR1 is SGHRS, CDR2 YFSETQ, per germline. CDR3 sequence (DNA): TGCGCCAGCAGCCCAGGGGGCGCGGCCGATGGCTACACCTTC. Its translation: CASSPGGAADGYTF.

This chain uses TRBV6-1 with TRBJ1-1, with D maybe TRBD1 (5 bases). Per the germline V gene, CDR1 is MNHNS and CDR2 is SASEGT. The CDR3 has 14 amino acids. Trimming cost V 6 bases and J 7 bases, with 18 bases left between them. For the CDR3, the DNA is TGTGCCAGCAGGGGGGGACCGAATAGGAGTGAAGCTTTCTTT. Its protein is CASRGGPNRSEAFF.

The genes are TRBV27 and TRBJ2-7; 11 bases match TRBD2. The CDR3 runs 17 residues. Germline V lookup: CDR1 MNHEY, CDR2 SMNVEV (reference sequence). The J segment lost 2 bases and the V segment lost 4 bases, leaving 10 bases of the junction unmatched. The chain's CDR3 is CASSSLAGTSGTYEQYF. The CDR3 nucleotides are TGTGCCAGCAGTTCGCTCGCCGGGACTAGCGGAACCTACGAGCAGTACTTC.

The rearrangement links TRBV11-1 to TRBJ2-7; D may be TRBD2 (6 bases). V dropped 5 bases and J dropped 3 bases, with 14 bases sitting between them. This CDR3 contains 14 residues. The germline gives CDR1 SGHAT, CDR2 FQDESV (reference sequence). This chain's CDR3 is CASSPRRAIYEQYF. The CDR3 coding sequence is TGTGCCAGCAGCCCAAGGAGGGCGATCTACGAGCAGTACTTC.

The genes are TRBV29-1 and TRBJ1-1, with 7 bases aligning to TRBD1. Trimming at V came to 6 bases and at J to 4 bases, leaving 11 bases not matched to a gene. Germline CDR1 reads SQVTM; CDR2 reads ANQGSEA. This CDR3 is 14 amino acids long. DNA for the CDR3: TGCAGCGTCTGTCGGGACAGTTGGGGCACTGAAGCTTTCTTT. Amino acid sequence: CSVCRDSWGTEAFF.

The genes are TRBV30 and TRBJ2-7; D tentatively reads TRBD1 or TRBD2 (5 bases each). Trimming cost V 5 bases and J 3 bases, with 17 bases left between them. Per germline, CDR1 GTSNPN and CDR2 SVGIG (reference sequence). The length of the CDR3 is 14 residues. The CDR3 loop reads CAWCCTGGGYEQYF. DNA of the CDR3: TGTGCCTGGTGCTGTACAGGTGGAGGCTACGAGCAGTACTTC.

J is TRBJ2-3 and V is TRBV5-6; D not resolved. The CDR3 has 14 amino acids. Germline V gene lookup returns CDR1 SGHDT and CDR2 YYEEEE. V was clipped by 0 bases and J by 3 bases, with 8 bases between them. CDR3 region: CASSLALGTDTQYF. The CDR3 DNA follows: TGTGCCAGCAGCTTGGCCTTGGGGACAGATACGCAGTATTTT.

The sample holds one count of this clone. The chain employs TRBV7-2 and TRBJ1-6; D is unclear. Per germline, CDR1 SGHTA and CDR2 FQGNSA. This CDR3 has 16 amino acids. Trimming removed 4 bases from V and 0 bases from J, with 10 bases in between. This CDR3 is CASSSSPSSYNSPLHF. CDR3 coding DNA: TGTGCCAGCAGCTCTAGTCCGAGCTCCTATAATTCACCCCTCCACTTT.

Here the CDR3 reads CSVKAGGNQPQHF. The CDR3 DNA sequence: TGCAGCGTAAAAGCCGGGGGCAATCAGCCCCAGCATTTT. The rearrangement uses TRBV29-1 and TRBJ1-5, with no clear D. From germline, CDR1 is SQVTM and CDR2 ANQGSEA. The CDR3 totals 13 residues. V was cut by 6 bases and J by 2 bases, with 11 bases left in between.

The rearrangement uses TRBV5-1 and TRBJ2-7, with 10 bases that match TRBD2. Germline loops: CDR1 SGHRS, CDR2 YFSETQ. V was clipped by 3 bases and J by 6 bases; unmatched bases: 6. This CDR3 comprises 14 residues. CDR3 loop: CASSSPSGSGEQYF. The CDR3 bases are TGCGCCAGCAGCTCACCTAGCGGGAGTGGCGAGCAGTACTTC.

The chain carries TRBV18 and TRBJ2-1; 9 nucleotides line up with TRBD1. V gave up 6 bases and J gave up 9 bases; unmatched junction bases: 6. From germline, CDR1 is KGHSH and CDR2 LQKENI. The CDR3 extends over 13 amino acids. CDR3: CASSPGTGIEQFF. CDR3 DNA sequence: TGTGCCAGCTCCCCCGGGACAGGGATTGAGCAGTTCTTC.

V and J are TRBV7-3 and TRBJ1-3; D ambiguous. Looked up from germline, CDR1 is SGHTA and CDR2 is FQGTGA. This CDR3 has 13 amino acids. Trimming took 5 bases from V and 4 from J, leaving 9 bases between them. The chain's CDR3 is CASSPSEGNTIYF. Here the CDR3 DNA reads TGTGCCAGCAGCCCCTCGGAGGGAAACACCATATATTTT.

CDR3 protein: CAISESGTSGRETQYF. The CDR3 nucleotides are TGTGCCATCAGTGAGTCGGGGACTAGCGGGAGAGAGACCCAGTACTTC. The gene calls are TRBV10-3 and TRBJ2-5, with 14 bases fitting TRBD2. The CDR3 is 16 residues long. The J segment lost 4 bases and the V segment lost 0 bases, leaving 1 base of the junction unmatched. Per germline, CDR1 ENHRY and CDR2 SYGVKD.